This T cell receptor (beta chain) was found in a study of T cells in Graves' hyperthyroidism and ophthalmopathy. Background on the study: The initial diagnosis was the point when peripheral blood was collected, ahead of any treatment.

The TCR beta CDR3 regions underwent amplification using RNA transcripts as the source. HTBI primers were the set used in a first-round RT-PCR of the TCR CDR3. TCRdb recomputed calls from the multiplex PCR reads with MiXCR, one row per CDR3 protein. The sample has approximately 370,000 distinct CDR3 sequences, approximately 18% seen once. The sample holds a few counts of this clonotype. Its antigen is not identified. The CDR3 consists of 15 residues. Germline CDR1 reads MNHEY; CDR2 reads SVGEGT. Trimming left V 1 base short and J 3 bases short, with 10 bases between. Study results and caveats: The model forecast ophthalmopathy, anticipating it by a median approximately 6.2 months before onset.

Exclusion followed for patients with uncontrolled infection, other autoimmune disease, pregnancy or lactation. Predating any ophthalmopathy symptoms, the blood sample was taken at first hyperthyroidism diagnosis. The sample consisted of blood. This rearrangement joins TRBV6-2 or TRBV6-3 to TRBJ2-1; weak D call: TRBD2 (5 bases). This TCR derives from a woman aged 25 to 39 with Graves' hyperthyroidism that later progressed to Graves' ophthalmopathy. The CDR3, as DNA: TGTGCCAGCAGTTACTTAGGTAGCGACTACAATGAGCAGTTCTTC. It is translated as CASSYLGSDYNEQFF.